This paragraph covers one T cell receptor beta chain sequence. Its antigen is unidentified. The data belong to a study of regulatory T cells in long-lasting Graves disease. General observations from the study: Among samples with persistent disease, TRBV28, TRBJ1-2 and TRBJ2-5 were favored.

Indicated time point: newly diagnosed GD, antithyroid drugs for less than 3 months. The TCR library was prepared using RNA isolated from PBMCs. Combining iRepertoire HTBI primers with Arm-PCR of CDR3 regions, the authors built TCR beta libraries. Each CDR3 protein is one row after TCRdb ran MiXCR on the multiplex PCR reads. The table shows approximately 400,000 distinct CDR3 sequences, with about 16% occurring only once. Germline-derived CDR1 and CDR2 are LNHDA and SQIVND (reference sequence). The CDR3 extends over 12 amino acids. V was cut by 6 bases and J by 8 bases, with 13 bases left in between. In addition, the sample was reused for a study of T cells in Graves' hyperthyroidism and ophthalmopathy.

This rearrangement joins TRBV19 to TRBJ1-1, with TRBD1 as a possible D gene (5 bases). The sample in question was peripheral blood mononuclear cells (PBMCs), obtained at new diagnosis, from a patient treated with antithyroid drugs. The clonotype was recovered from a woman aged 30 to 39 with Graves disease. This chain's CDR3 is CASSPGQTEAFF. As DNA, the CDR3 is TGTGCCAGTAGCCCGGGGCAGACAGAAGCTTTCTTT. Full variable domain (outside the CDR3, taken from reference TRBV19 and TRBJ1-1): DGGITQSPKYLFRKEGQNVTLSCEQNLNHDAMYWYRQDPGQGLRLIYYSQIVNDFQKGDIAEGYSVSREKKESFPLTVTSAQKNPTAFYLCASSPGQTEAFFGQGTRLTVV.